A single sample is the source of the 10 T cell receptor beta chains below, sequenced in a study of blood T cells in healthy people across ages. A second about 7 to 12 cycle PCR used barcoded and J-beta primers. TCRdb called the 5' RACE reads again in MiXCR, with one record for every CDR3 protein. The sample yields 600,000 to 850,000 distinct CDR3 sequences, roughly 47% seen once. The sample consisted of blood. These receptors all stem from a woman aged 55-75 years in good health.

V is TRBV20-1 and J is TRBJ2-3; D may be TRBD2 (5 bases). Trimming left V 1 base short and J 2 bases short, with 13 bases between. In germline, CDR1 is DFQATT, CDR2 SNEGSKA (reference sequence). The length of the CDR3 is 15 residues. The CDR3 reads CSARGASQNTDTQYF. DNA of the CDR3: TGCAGTGCTAGAGGGGCTAGCCAGAACACAGATACGCAGTATTTT.

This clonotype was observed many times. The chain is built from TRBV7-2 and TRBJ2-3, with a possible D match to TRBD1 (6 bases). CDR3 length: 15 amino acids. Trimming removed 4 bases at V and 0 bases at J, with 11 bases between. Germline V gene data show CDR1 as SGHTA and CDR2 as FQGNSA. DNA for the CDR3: TGTGCCAGCAGCTCCGAGGGGGTCAGCACAGATACGCAGTATTTT. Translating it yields CASSSEGVSTDTQYF.

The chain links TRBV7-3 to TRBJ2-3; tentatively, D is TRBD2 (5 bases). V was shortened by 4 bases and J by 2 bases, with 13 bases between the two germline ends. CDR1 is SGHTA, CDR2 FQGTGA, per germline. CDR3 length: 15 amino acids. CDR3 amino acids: CASSSISDDTDTQYF. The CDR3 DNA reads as TGTGCCAGCAGCTCAATTAGCGACGACACAGATACGCAGTATTTT.

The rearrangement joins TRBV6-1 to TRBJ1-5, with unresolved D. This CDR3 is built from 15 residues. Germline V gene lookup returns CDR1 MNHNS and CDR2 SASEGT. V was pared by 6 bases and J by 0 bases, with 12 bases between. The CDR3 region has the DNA TGTGCCAGCAGAACAGACAAAACTAGCAATCAGCCCCAGCATTTT. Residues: CASRTDKTSNQPQHF.

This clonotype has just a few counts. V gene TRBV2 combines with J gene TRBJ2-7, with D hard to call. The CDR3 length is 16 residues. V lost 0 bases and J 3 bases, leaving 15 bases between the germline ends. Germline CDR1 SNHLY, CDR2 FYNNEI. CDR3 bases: TGTGCCAGCAGTGAAGCGCTTGCGGCGCAACTCTACGAGCAGTACTTC. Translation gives CASSEALAAQLYEQYF.

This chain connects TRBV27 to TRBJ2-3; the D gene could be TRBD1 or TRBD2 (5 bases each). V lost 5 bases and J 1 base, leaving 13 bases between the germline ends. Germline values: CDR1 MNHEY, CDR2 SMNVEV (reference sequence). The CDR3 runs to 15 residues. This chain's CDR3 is CASSVGVTRTDTQYF. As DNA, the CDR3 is TGTGCCAGCAGTGTGGGGGTCACCCGCACAGATACGCAGTATTTT.

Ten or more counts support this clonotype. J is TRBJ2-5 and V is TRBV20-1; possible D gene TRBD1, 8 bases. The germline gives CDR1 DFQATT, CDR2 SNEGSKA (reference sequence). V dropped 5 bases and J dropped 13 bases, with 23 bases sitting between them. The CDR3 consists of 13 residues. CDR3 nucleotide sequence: TGCAGTGCTCCAGGACAGGGCGGGGGCAACAGGTACTTC. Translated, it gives CSAPGQGGGNRYF.

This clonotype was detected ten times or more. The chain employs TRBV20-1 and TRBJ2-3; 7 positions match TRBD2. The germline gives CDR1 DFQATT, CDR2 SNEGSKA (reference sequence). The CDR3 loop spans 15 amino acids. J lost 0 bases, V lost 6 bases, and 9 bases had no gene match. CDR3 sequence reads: CSAHNGEGSTDTQYF. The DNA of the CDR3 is TGCAGTGCCCATAACGGGGAGGGTAGCACAGATACGCAGTATTTT.

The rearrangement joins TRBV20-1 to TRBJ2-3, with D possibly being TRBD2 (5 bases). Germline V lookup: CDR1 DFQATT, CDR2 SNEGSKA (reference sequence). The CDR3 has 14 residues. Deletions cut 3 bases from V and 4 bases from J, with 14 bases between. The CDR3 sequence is CSARLYTRADTQYF. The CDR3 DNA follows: TGCAGTGCTAGGCTGTACACGAGGGCAGATACGCAGTATTTT.

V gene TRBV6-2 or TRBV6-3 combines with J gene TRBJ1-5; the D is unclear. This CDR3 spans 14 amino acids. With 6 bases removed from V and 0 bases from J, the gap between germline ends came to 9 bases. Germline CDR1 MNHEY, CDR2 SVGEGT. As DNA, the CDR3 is TGTGCCAGCAGGCCCGCTATTAGCAATCAGCCCCAGCATTTT. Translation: CASRPAISNQPQHF.